Following are 6 T cell receptor beta chains from one sample sequenced in a study of cytomegalovirus exposure and HLA in healthy donors. This PCR relied on a set of 60 Vbeta primers and 13 Jbeta primers. Produced via immunoSEQ multiplex PCR; TCRdb's table is partial and in-frame only. The sample has roughly 130,000 clones; 73% are singletons. The material sequenced was PBMCs. The origin of the receptors is a woman between 35 and 50 years old in good health and CMV-seronegative.

In its sample, this clone was seen a few times. The chain links TRBV7-2 to TRBJ2-6; D ambiguous. V lost 5 bases, J lost 4 bases, and 9 bases lay in between. The CDR3 totals 14 residues. Looked up from germline, CDR1 is SGHTA and CDR2 is FQGNSA. Written as DNA, the CDR3 is TGTGCCAGCAGCCTTTTTCTGGGGGCCAACGTCCTGACTTTC. It is translated as CASSLFLGANVLTF. The complete variable domain, with remaining parts taken from reference TRBV7-2 and TRBJ2-6, reads GAGVSQSPSNKVTEKGKDVELRCDPISGHTALYWYRQSLGQGLEFLIYFQGNSAPDKSGLPSDRFSAERTGGSVSTLTIQRTQQEDSAVYLCASSLFLGANVLTFGAGSRLTVL.

V usage is TRBV5-1 and J usage is TRBJ2-1; 8 positions agree with TRBD2. CDR3 length: 17 amino acids. J lost 5 bases, V lost 4 bases, and 14 bases had no gene match. Germline CDR1 reads SGHRS; CDR2 reads YFSETQ. In DNA, the CDR3 is TGCGCCAGCAGCCCCCTAAGGAGCGGGGGATTCCACAATGAGCAGTTCTTC. Translating it yields CASSPLRSGGFHNEQFF. The full variable domain, rest sourced from reference TRBV5-1 and TRBJ2-1, is KAGVTQTPRYLIKTRGQQVTLSCSPISGHRSVSWYQQTPGQGLQFLFEYFSETQRNKGNFPGRFSGRQFSNSRSEMNVSTLELGDSALYLCASSPLRSGGFHNEQFFGPGTRLTVL.

The chain couples TRBV11-3 to TRBJ2-7; 10 bases are shared with TRBD1. Germline V gene data show CDR1 as SGHNT and CDR2 as YENEEA. The CDR3 totals 13 residues. The V segment lost 6 bases and the J segment 4 bases; nucleotides outside the gene matches: 3. CDR3: CASSWTGGYEQYF. The CDR3, as DNA: TGTGCCAGCAGTTGGACAGGGGGGTACGAGCAGTACTTC.

The rearrangement uses TRBV4-1 and TRBJ1-2; possibly TRBD1 for D (5 bases). Trimming cost V 7 bases and J 3 bases, with 18 bases left between them. CDR1 and CDR2 from the germline V gene are MGHRA and YSYEKL. The CDR3 extends over 15 amino acids. The CDR3 reads CASTPTQGSHYGYTF. The CDR3 DNA reads TGCGCCAGCACTCCCACTCAGGGATCCCACTATGGCTACACCTTC.

V is TRBV7-2 and J is TRBJ1-1; maybe TRBD1 (6 bases). CDR1 and CDR2 from the germline V gene are SGHTA and FQGNSA. V lost 3 bases and J 8 bases, leaving 10 bases between the germline ends. CDR3 size: 12 residues. Here the CDR3 reads CASSFTGFEAFF. As DNA, the CDR3 is TGTGCCAGCAGCTTTACAGGGTTCGAAGCTTTCTTT. The variable domain in full, completed from reference TRBV7-2 and TRBJ1-1, reads GAGVSQSPSNKVTEKGKDVELRCDPISGHTALYWYRQSLGQGLEFLIYFQGNSAPDKSGLPSDRFSAERTGGSVSTLTIQRTQQEDSAVYLCASSFTGFEAFFGQGTRLTVV.

V is TRBV28 and J is TRBJ1-6; 7 nucleotides agree with TRBD1. The length of the CDR3 is 14 residues. With 6 bases clipped from V and 7 bases from J, the junction kept 6 bases outside the gene matches. Germline CDR1 reads MDHEN; CDR2 reads SYDVKM. For the CDR3, the DNA is TGTGCCAGCAGACCGGGACAGTCAAATTCACCCCTCCACTTT. Protein sequence: CASRPGQSNSPLHF.